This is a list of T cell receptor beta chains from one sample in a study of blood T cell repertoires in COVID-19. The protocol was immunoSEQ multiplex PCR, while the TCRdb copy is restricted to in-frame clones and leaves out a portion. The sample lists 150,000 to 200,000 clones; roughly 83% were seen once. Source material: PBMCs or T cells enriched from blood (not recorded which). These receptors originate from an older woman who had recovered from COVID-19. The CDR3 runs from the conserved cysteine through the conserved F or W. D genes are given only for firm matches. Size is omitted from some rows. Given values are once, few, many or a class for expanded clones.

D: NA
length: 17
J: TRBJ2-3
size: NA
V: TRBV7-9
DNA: TGTGCCAGCAGCTCCCGAGGAACAACACCGAACCCAGATACGCAGTATTTT
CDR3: CASSSRGTTPNPDTQYF

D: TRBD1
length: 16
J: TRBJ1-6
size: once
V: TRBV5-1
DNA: TGCGCCAGCAGCTGGGGTATGGGACAGGGGGACTCACCCCTCCACTTT
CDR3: CASSWGMGQGDSPLHF

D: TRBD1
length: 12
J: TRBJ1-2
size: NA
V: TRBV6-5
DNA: TGTGCCAGTGGGACAGGGAGCTATGGCTACACCTTC
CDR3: CASGTGSYGYTF

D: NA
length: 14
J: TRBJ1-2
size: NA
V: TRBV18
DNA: TGTGCCAGCTCACCAGGGCATCCCTACTATGGCTACACCTTC
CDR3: CASSPGHPYYGYTF

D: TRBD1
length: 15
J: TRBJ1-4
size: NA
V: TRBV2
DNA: TGTGCCAGCAGTGCTACCGGGACAGTGGATGAAAAACTGTTTTTT
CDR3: CASSATGTVDEKLFF

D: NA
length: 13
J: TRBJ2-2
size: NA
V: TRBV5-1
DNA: TGCGCCACCAAAAGCGGGCACACCGGGGAGCTGTTTTTT
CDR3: CATKSGHTGELFF

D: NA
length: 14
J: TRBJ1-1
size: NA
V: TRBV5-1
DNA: TGCGCCAGCAGCTTGTCCGGGGAGGGCACTGAAGCTTTCTTT
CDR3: CASSLSGEGTEAFF

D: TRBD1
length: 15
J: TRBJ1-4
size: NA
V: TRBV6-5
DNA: TGTGCCAGCAGTTACACAACAGGGGGCGCGGAAAAACTGTTTTTT
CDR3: CASSYTTGGAEKLFF

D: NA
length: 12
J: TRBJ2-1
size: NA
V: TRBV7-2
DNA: TGTGCCAGCAGCCCTGGACTCAATGAGCAGTTCTTC
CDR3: CASSPGLNEQFF

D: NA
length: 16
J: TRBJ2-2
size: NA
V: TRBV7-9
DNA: TGTGCCAGCAGCTTGGGCAGGGGATCCGGGACCGGGGAGCTGTTTTTT
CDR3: CASSLGRGSGTGELFF

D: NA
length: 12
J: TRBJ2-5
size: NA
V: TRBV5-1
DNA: TGCGCCAGCAGCCTATTCCAAGAGACCCAGTACTTC
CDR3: CASSLFQETQYF

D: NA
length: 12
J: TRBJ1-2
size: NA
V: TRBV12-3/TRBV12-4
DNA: TGTGCCAGCGCGGACAGCCTTTATGGCTACACCTTC
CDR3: CASADSLYGYTF

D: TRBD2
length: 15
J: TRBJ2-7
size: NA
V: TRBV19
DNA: TGTGCCAGTAGTATAAAGGGCGGGAGTATGTACGAGCAGTACTTC
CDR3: CASSIKGGSMYEQYF

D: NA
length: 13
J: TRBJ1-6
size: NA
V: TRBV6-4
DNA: TGTGCCAGCAGGCTGGCAGGGGACTCACCCCTCCACTTT
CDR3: CASRLAGDSPLHF

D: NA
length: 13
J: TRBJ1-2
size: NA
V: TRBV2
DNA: TGTGCCAGCAGCTGGCCGGCGGACTATGGCTACACCTTC
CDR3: CASSWPADYGYTF

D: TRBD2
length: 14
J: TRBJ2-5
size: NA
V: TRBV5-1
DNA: TGCGCCAGCAGGGGGCTTAGCGGGGGAGAGACCCAGTACTTC
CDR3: CASRGLSGGETQYF

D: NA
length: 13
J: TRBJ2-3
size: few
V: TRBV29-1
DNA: TGCAGCGTCACCGGGGTCCGCACAGATACGCAGTATTTT
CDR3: CSVTGVRTDTQYF

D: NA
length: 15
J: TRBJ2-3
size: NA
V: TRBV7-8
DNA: TGTGCCAGCAGGAAGGGGACATTAGAATCCGATACGCAGTATTTT
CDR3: CASRKGTLESDTQYF

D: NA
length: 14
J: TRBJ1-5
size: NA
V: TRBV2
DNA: TGTGCCAGCAGTCAACAGGTTAGCAATCAGCCCCAGCATTTT
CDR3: CASSQQVSNQPQHF

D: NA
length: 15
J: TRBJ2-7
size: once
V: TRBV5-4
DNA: TGTGCCAGCAGCTTGGCCGGGTCGAGCTCCTACGAGCAGTACTTC
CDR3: CASSLAGSSSYEQYF

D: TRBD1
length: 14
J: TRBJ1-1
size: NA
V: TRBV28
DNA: TGTGCCAGCAGAGAAGGGGGCCTGAACACTGAAGCTTTCTTT
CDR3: CASREGGLNTEAFF

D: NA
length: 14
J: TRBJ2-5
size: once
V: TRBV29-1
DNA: TGCAGCGGCATAACGACCGACGTGTCGGGGACCCAGTACTTC
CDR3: CSGITTDVSGTQYF

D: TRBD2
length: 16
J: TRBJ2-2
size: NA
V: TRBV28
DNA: TGTGCCAGCAGTTTATGGCCGGGAGGTAGCACCGGGGAGCTGTTTTTT
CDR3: CASSLWPGGSTGELFF

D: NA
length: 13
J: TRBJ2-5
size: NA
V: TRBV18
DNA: TGTGCCAGCTCACAGGGGGTCCAAGAGACCCAGTACTTC
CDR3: CASSQGVQETQYF

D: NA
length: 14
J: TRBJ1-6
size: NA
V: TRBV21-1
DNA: TGTGCCAGCAGCAAGGGAGGTTATGGTTCACCCCTCCACTTT
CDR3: CASSKGGYGSPLHF

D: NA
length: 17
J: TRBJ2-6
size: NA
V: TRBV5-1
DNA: TGCGCCAGCAGCTTCCCCGTACAGAGCTCTGGGGCCAACGTCCTGACTTTC
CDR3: CASSFPVQSSGANVLTF

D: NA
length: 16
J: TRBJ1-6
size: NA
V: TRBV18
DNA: TGTGCCAGCTCACGAGAGGGCCCAACCGGAGATTCACCCCTCCACTTT
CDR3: CASSREGPTGDSPLHF

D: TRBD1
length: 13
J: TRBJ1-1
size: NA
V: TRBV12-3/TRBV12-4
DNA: TGTGCCAGCAGACTCAGGGGGGACACTGAAGCTTTCTTT
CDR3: CASRLRGDTEAFF

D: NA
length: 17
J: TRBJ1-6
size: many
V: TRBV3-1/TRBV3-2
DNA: TGTGCCAGCAGCCAAGGGAGAGGAAGCTCCTATAATTCACCCCTCCACTTT
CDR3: CASSQGRGSSYNSPLHF

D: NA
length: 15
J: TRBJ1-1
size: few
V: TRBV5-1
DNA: TGCGCCAGCATCCCAGTCGGGGGGTCGAACACTGAAGCTTTCTTT
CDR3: CASIPVGGSNTEAFF

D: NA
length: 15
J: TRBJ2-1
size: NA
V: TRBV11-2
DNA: TGTGCCAGCAGCCCTCTAGGCGGGCAGTCCAATGAGCAGTTCTTC
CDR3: CASSPLGGQSNEQFF

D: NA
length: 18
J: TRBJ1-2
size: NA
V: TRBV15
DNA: TGTGCCACCAGCAGCCCTCCGGGACAAAGGGGAGCTAACTATGGCTACACCTTC
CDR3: CATSSPPGQRGANYGYTF

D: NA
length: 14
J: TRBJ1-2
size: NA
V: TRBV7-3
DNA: TGTGCCAGCAGCTTAACGCAGGGAAGGGATGGCTACACCTTC
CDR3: CASSLTQGRDGYTF

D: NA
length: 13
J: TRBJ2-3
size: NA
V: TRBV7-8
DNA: TGTGCCAGCAGCTCCCGGGAGACAGATACGCAGTATTTT
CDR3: CASSSRETDTQYF

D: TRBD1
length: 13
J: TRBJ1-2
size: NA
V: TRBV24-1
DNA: TGTGCCACCCCGGTGAGGGGGCAAGGATTCTACACCTTC
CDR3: CATPVRGQGFYTF

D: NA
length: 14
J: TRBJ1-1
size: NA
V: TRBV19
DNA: TGTGCCAGTAGTGTCCAGGGGTTGGGCACTGAAGCTTTCTTT
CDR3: CASSVQGLGTEAFF